This T cell receptor beta chain was captured in a study of cytomegalovirus exposure and HLA in healthy donors. This clone was seen a single time. Mismatch with germline at one junction end may stem from a read error. Germline-derived CDR1 and CDR2 are LGHNA and YNFKEQ. The CDR3 totals 19 residues. The PCR had 60 Vbeta and 13 Jbeta primers. The assay was immunoSEQ multiplex PCR, and TCRdb's table has in-frame clones only and misses some. The data hold about 84,000 clones, with over 75% observed a single time. The sample was PBMCs. The TCR sequence derives from a male donor in good health and CMV-seropositive. This chain links TRBV4-2 with TRBJ1-3, with D possibly TRBD1 on 5 matching bases. The CDR3 protein is CASSQDLGLSRGSVNTIYF. DNA for the CDR3: TGTGCCAGCAGCCAAGATTTGGGGTTATCTAGGGGTTCTGTAAACACCATATATTTT.